The 3 T cell receptor beta chains in this list originate from one sample, sequenced in a study of T cell repertoires in cytomegalovirus infection. TCRdb re-called the reads through MiXCR, storing one row per CDR3 protein. Of tens of thousands of distinct CDR3 sequences listed, about 20% are singletons. The antigens for these receptors are not known. The sequenced sample was CD8+ T cells from cultured PBMCs, obtained from culture after CMV antigen stimulation. Source of these receptors: a human donor in good health (CMV status not recorded). Some clones in this sample may be carry-over from other donors' samples.

The chain recombines TRBV28 with TRBJ2-5; 12 nucleotides line up with TRBD2. The CDR3 is 15 residues long. Germline CDR1 reads MDHEN; CDR2 reads SYDVKM. V shed 6 bases, J shed 5 bases, and the junction held 7 bases outside the gene matches. CDR3 protein: CASSSSGGAWETQYF. Written as DNA, the CDR3 is TGTGCCAGCAGCTCTAGCGGGGGGGCCTGGGAGACCCAGTACTTC.

This clonotype was picked up many times. CDR3 protein: CSARAPDRDNEQFF. In DNA, the CDR3 is TGCAGTGCTAGAGCCCCGGACAGGGACAATGAGCAGTTCTTC. The genes are TRBV20-1 and TRBJ2-1; 8 bases are shared with TRBD1. Germline V gene lookup returns CDR1 DFQATT and CDR2 SNEGSKA (reference sequence). The CDR3 sequence is 14 residues long. V dropped 1 base and J dropped 5; count of bases not matched to a gene: 4.

The CDR3 sequence: CASSLPAADTQYF. CDR3 coding DNA: TGTGCCAGCAGCTTACCAGCGGCAGATACGCAGTATTTT. The rearrangement uses TRBV7-9 and TRBJ2-3; TRBD2 might be the D (5 bases). The CDR3 contains 13 residues. Trimming took off 2 bases at V and 4 bases at J, with 7 bases between the two ends. The germline V gene encodes CDR1 SEHNR and CDR2 FQNEAQ (reference sequence).